What follows describes a single T cell receptor beta chain. As yet, its antigen is unknown. This record belongs to a study of T cell repertoires in cytomegalovirus infection. CDR1 MNHEY and CDR2 SVGEGT come from the germline V gene. V lost 4 bases and J lost 8, with 6 bases in between. The CDR3 extends over 11 amino acids. Whole-study findings and limits: Clonotype analysis showed dominance of the ex vivo response by HLA-C-restricted CMV-specific TCR beta clonotypes. Public TCR beta family frequency separated CMV-and-HLA carriers, including in an independent cohort.

From the reads, TCRdb called clonotypes with MiXCR, one entry per CDR3 protein. The sample consists of 400,000 or so distinct CDR3 sequences, about a sixth of them appearing once. This TCR derives from a human donor in good health (CMV status not recorded). Some clones in this sample may be carry-over from other donors' samples. The rearrangement uses TRBV6-2 or TRBV6-3 and TRBJ2-1; no definite D call. Sequencing was performed on PBMCs. CDR3 region: CASSSEYEQFF. As DNA, the CDR3 is TGTGCCAGCAGTTCGGAGTATGAGCAGTTCTTC.